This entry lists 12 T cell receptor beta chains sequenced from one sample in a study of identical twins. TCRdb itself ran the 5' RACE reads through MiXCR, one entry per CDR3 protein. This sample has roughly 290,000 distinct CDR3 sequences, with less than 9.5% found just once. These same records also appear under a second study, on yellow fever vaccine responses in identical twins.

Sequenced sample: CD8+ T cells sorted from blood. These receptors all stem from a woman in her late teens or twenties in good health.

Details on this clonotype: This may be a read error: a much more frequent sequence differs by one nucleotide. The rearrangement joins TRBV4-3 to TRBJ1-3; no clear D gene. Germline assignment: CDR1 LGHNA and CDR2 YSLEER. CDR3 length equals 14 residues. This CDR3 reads CASSQDHGGTTIYF. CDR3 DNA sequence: TGCGCCAGCAGCCAAGATCATGGTGGAACCACCATATATTTT.

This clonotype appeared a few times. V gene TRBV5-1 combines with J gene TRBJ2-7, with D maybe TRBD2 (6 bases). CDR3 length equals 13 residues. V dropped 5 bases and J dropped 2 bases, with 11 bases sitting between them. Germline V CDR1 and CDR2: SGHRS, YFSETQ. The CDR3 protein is CASSGGEAYEQYF. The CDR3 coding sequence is TGCGCCAGCAGTGGAGGGGAAGCCTACGAGCAGTACTTC.

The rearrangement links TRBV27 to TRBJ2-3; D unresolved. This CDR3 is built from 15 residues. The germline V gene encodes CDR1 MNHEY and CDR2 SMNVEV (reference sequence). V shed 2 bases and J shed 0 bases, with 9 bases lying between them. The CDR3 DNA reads TGTGCCAGCAGTTTAAGTGTAACTAGCACAGATACGCAGTATTTT. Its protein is CASSLSVTSTDTQYF.

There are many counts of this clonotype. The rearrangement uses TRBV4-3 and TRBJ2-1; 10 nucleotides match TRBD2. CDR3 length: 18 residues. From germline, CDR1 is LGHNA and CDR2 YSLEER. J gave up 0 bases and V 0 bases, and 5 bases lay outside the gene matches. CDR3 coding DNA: TGCGCCAGCAGCCAAGATTGGCCTAGCGGGAGCTCCTACAATGAGCAGTTCTTC. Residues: CASSQDWPSGSSYNEQFF.

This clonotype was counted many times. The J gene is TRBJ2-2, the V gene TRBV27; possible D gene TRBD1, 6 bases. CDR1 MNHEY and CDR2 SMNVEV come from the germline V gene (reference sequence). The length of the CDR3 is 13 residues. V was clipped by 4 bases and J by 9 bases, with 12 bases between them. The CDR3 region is CASSSGQSWELFF. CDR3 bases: TGTGCCAGCAGTTCCGGACAGAGCTGGGAGCTGTTTTTT.

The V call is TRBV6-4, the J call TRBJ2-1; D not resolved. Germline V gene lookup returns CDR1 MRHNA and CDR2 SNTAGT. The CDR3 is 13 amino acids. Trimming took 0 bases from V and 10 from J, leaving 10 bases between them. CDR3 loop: CASSDSTPAEQFF. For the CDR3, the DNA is TGTGCCAGCAGTGACTCTACTCCAGCCGAGCAGTTCTTC.

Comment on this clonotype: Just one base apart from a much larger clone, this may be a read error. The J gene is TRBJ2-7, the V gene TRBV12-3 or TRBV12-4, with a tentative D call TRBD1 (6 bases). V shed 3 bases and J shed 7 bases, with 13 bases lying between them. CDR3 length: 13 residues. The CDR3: CASSFRGSIEQYF. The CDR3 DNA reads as TGTGCCAGCAGTTTCAGGGGCAGCATAGAGCAGTACTTC.

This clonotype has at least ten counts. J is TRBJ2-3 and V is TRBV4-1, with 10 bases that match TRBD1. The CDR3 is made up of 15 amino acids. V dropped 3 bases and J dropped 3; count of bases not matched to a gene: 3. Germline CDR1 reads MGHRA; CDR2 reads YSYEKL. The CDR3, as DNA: TGCGCCAGCAGCCAGATGGACAGGGGGACAGATACGCAGTATTTT. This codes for CASSQMDRGTDTQYF.

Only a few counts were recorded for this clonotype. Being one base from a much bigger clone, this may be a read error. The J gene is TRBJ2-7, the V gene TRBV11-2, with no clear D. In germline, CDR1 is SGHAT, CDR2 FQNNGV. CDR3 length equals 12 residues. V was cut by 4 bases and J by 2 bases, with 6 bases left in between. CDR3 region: CASSSLPYEQYF. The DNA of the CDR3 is TGTGCCAGCAGCTCCCTCCCCTACGAGCAGTACTTC.

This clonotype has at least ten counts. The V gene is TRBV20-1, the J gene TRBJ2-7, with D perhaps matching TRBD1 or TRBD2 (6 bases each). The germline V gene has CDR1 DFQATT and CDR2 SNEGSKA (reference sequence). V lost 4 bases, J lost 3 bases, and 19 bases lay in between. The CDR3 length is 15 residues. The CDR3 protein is CSAMIGGQDHYEQYF. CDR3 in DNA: TGCAGTGCTATGATTGGGGGGCAGGATCACTACGAGCAGTACTTC.

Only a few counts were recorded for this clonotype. The CDR3 protein is CASSVGWGDDNEQFF. In DNA, the CDR3 is TGTGCCAGCAGTGTGGGGTGGGGAGATGACAATGAGCAGTTCTTC. The chain links TRBV7-9 to TRBJ2-1, with D possibly TRBD2 on 5 matching bases. V was shortened by 6 bases and J by 5 bases, with 17 bases between the two germline ends. CDR1 is SEHNR and CDR2 is FQNEAQ in the germline V gene (reference sequence). The CDR3 extends over 15 amino acids.

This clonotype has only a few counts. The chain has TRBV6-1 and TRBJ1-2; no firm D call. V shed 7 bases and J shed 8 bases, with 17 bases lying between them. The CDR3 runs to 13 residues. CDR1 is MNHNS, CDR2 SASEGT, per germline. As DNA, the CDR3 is TGTGCCAGCACCCTACGTGGGGTCGAGGGCTACACCTTC. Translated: CASTLRGVEGYTF.